A single sample gave rise to the 5 T cell receptor beta chains below, sequenced in a study of OX40 agonist ivuxolimab in advanced cancers. Here immunoSEQ multiplex PCR was the method, and the copy in TCRdb shows in-frame clones only, minus some. The sample shows some 50,000 clones, about 81% of them seen only once. The sample in question was CD4+ or CD8+ T cells sorted from blood, obtained in a trial of the OX40 agonist ivuxolimab. The receptors shown here come from an adult with an advanced solid tumor such as melanoma, head and neck, liver or kidney cancer.

This chain uses TRBV6-6 with TRBJ1-2, with D maybe TRBD1 (6 bases). CDR3 length: 13 residues. Germline CDR1 reads MNHNY; CDR2 reads SVGAGI (reference sequence). V dropped 6 bases and J dropped 2 bases, with 10 bases sitting between them. This CDR3 reads CASSYRENYGYTF. The CDR3 nucleotides read TGTGCCAGCAGCTACAGGGAGAACTATGGCTACACCTTC.

The chain employs TRBV19 and TRBJ2-5; D is ambiguous. In germline, CDR1 is LNHDA, CDR2 SQIVND (reference sequence). Trimming stripped 8 bases from V and 1 base from J, with 11 bases between. The CDR3 totals 13 residues. This CDR3 reads CASSRVIQETQYF. The CDR3 DNA reads as TGTGCCAGTTCACGGGTCATCCAAGAGACCCAGTACTTC.

The gene calls are TRBV5-6 and TRBJ2-1; 7 nucleotides align to TRBD1. The V segment lost 2 bases and the J segment 9 bases; nucleotides outside the gene matches: 11. Germline V gene sequence: CDR1 SGHDT, CDR2 YYEEEE. The CDR3 has 15 amino acids. The CDR3 protein is CASSLPGQSVAEQFF. The CDR3, as DNA: TGTGCCAGCAGCTTACCGGGACAGTCTGTCGCTGAGCAGTTCTTC.

This clone appeared a single time. The V gene is TRBV18, the J gene TRBJ2-2, with 10 bases aligning to TRBD1. In germline, CDR1 is KGHSH, CDR2 LQKENI. The trim removed 4 bases at V and 0 bases at J, leaving 11 bases unmatched. The CDR3 is 19 amino acids. For the CDR3, the DNA is TGTGCCAGCTCACGGACCGGGACAGGGGCGGCCGCGAACACCGGGGAGCTGTTTTTT. It yields the protein CASSRTGTGAAANTGELFF.

V usage is TRBV6-1 and J usage is TRBJ1-5; maybe TRBD1 (5 bases). Germline CDR1 and CDR2: MNHNS and SASEGT. The CDR3 spans 14 residues. The V and J ends lost 10 bases and 5 bases respectively, with 18 bases between them. CDR3 in amino acids: CATLPNLRDQPQHF. The DNA for the CDR3 is TGTGCCACCCTCCCGAACCTCAGGGATCAGCCCCAGCATTTT.